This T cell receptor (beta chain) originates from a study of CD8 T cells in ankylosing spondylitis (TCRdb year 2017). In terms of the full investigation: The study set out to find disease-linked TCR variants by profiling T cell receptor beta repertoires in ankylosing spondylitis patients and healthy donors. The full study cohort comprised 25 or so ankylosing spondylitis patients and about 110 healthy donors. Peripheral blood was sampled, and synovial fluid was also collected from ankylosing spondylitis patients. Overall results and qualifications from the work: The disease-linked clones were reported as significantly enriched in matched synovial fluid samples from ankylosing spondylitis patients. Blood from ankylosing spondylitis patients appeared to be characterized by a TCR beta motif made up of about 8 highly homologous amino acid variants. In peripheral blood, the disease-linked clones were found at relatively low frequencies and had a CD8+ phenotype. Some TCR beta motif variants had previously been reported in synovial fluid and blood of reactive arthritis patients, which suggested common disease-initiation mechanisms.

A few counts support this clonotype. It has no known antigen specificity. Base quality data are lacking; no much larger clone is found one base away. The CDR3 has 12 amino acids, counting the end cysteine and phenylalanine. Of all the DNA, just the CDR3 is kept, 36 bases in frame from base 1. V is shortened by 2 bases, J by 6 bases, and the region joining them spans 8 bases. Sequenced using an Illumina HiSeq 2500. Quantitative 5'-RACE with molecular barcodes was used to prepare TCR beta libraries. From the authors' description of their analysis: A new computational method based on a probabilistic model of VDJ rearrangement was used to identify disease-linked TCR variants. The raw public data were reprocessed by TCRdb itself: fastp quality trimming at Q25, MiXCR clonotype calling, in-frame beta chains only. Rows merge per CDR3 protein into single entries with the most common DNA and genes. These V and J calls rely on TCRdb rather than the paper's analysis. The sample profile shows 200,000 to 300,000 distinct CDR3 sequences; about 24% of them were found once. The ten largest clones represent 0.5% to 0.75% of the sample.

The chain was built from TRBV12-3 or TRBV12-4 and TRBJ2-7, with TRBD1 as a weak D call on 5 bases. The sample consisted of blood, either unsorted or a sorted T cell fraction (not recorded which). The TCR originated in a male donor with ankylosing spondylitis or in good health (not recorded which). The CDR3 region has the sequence CASSLQGLEQYF. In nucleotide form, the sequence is TGTGCCAGCAGTTTACAGGGCCTCGAGCAGTACTTC.